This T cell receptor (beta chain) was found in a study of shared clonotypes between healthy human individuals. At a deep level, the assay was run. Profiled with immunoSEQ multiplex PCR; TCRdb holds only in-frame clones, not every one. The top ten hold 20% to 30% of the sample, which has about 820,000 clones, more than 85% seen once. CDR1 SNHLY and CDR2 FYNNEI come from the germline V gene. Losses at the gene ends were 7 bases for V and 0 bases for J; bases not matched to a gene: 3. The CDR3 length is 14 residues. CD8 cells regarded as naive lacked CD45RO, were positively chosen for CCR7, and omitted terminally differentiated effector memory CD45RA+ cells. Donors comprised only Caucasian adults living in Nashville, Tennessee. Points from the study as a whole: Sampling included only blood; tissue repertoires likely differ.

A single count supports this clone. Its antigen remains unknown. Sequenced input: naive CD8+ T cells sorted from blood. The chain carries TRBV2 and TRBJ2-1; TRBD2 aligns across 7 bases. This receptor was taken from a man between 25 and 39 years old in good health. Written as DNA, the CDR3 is TGTGCCAGCAAGCGGGAACCCTCCTACAATGAGCAGTTCTTC. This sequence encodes CASKREPSYNEQFF.